Detailed here is one TCR beta chain. CDR1 is KGHSH and CDR2 is LQKENI in the germline V gene. This CDR3 comprises 15 residues. With 3 bases clipped from V and 6 bases from J, the junction kept 7 bases outside the gene matches. Some clones are missing from TCRdb's copy, which holds only in-frame ones; the method was immunoSEQ multiplex PCR. Of about 180,000 clones listed, 87% are singletons. The data stem from a study of blood T cell repertoires in COVID-19. Sample: peripheral blood. The TCR comes from a middle-aged man with active or convalescent COVID-19. The chain recombines TRBV18 with TRBJ1-4, with 7 nucleotides matching TRBD1. The CDR3 nucleotides read TGTGCCAGCTCACCTTACGGGACAGACTATGAAAAACTGTTTTTT. Amino acids: CASSPYGTDYEKLFF.